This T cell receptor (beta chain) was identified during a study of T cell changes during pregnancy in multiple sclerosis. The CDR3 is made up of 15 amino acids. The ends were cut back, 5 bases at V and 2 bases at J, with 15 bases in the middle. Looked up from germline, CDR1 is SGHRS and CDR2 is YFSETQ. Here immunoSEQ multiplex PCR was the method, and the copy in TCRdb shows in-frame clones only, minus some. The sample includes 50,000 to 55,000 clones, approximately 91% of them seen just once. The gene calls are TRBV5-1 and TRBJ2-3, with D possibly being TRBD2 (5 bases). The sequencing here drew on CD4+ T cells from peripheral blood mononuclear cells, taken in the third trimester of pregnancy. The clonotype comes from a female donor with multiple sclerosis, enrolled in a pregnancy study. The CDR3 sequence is CASSRFGEITDTQYF. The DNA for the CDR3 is TGCGCCAGCAGTCGTTTCGGGGAGATCACAGATACGCAGTATTTT.